The 17 T cell receptor beta chains listed next were all sequenced from one sample in a study of beta chain features in type 1 diabetes. The whole isolated RNA underwent reverse transcription, so sequencing captured expressed TCRB transcripts. TCRdb keeps only in-frame clones here, not all; method: immunoSEQ multiplex PCR. The table includes a few hundred thousand clones, about 15% detected once. Study-wide results and limits: TCRB CDR3s were moderately but significantly shorter in Type 1 diabetes patients in all four CD4+ subsets.

Antigens of these TCRs are unknown. Sequencing was carried out using naive CD4+ T cells from blood. The receptor set was obtained from a man aged 30 to 39 with type 1 diabetes.

The gene calls are TRBV11-3 and TRBJ2-1; 10 bases fit TRBD2. Looked up from germline, CDR1 is SGHNT and CDR2 is YENEEA. The V segment lost 3 bases and the J segment 9 bases; nucleotides outside the gene matches: 8. CDR3 length equals 15 residues. CDR3 residues: CASSFLLAGDGEQFF. The CDR3 nucleotides are TGTGCCAGCAGCTTCCTTCTAGCGGGAGACGGTGAGCAGTTCTTC.

V is TRBV5-1 and J is TRBJ2-2; D is undetermined. Germline V CDR1 and CDR2: SGHRS, YFSETQ. V lost 4 bases to trimming and J lost 3 bases, with 7 bases between them. The CDR3 extends over 13 amino acids. This CDR3 reads CASSPHYTGELFF. The CDR3 bases are TGCGCCAGCAGCCCCCATTACACCGGGGAGCTGTTTTTT.

This clone was seen a handful of times. The chain combines TRBV18 with TRBJ2-1; D is uncertain. The CDR3 loop spans 15 amino acids. Looked up from germline, CDR1 is KGHSH and CDR2 is LQKENI. The V end was cut by 2 bases, the J end by 0 bases, with 8 bases between. The CDR3 region has the DNA TGTGCCAGCTCACCAGGCGGCCTCTCCTACAATGAGCAGTTCTTC. Translation: CASSPGGLSYNEQFF. Supplemented by reference TRBV18 and TRBJ2-1, the full variable domain reads NAGVMQNPRHLVRRRGQEARLRCSPMKGHSHVYWYRQLPEEGLKFMVYLQKENIIDESGMPKERFSAEFPKEGPSILRIQQVVRGDSAAYFCASSPGGLSYNEQFFGPGTRLTVL.

The gene calls are TRBV1 and TRBJ2-1; the D call in the table, TRBD2, was not verified against the DNA. TRBV1 is designated a pseudogene. The CDR3 consists of 16 residues. The CDR3 coding sequence is TGCACCAGCAGCCCCAGAAAGAGGGCCTCCTACAATGAGCAGTTCTTC. This codes for CTSSPRKRASYNEQFF.

The table lists this clone with a few counts. The CDR3 here is CSVVRQGVSYNEQFF. The CDR3 nucleotides read TGCAGCGTTGTAAGGCAGGGGGTATCCTACAATGAGCAGTTCTTC. The chain joins TRBV29-1 to TRBJ2-1, with 7 positions matching TRBD1. Per the germline V gene, CDR1 is SQVTM and CDR2 is ANQGSEA. Trimming at V came to 4 bases and at J to 1 base, leaving 7 bases not matched to a gene. This CDR3 has 15 residues.

The chain links TRBV11-2 to TRBJ2-7; possible D gene TRBD2, 5 bases. CDR3 length equals 13 residues. CDR1 SGHAT and CDR2 FQNNGV come from the germline V gene. V lost 0 bases and J 6 bases, leaving 9 bases between the germline ends. CDR3 nucleotides: TGTGCCAGCAGCTTAGATTCGGGGTTCGAGCAGTACTTC. Translation gives CASSLDSGFEQYF.

The genes are TRBV30 and TRBJ2-6, with TRBD1 matching 7 bases. This CDR3 spans 17 amino acids. Germline V CDR1 and CDR2: GTSNPN, SVGIG (reference sequence). With 4 bases clipped from V and 0 bases from J, the junction kept 9 bases outside the gene matches. In DNA form, the CDR3 reads TGTGCCTGGAATTGGGACAGAATATCCTCTGGGGCCAACGTCCTGACTTTC. It encodes CAWNWDRISSGANVLTF. Combining the CDR3 with reference TRBV30 and TRBJ2-6 gives the whole variable domain SQTIHQWPATLVQPVGSPLSLECTVEGTSNPNLYWYRQAAGRGLQLLFYSVGIGQISSEVPQNLSASRPQDRQFILSSKKLLLSDSGFYLCAWNWDRISSGANVLTFGAGSRLTVL.

A few counts support this clone. The gene calls are TRBV10-3 and TRBJ2-3, with a tentative D call TRBD2 (6 bases). The CDR3 runs 18 residues. Deletions cut 0 bases from V and 4 bases from J, with 20 bases between. Germline CDR1 ENHRY, CDR2 SYGVKD. The DNA for the CDR3 is TGTGCCATCAGTGAGTCAAACCGGGACTCAAAATGGGCAGATACGCAGTATTTT. This encodes CAISESNRDSKWADTQYF.

This rearrangement joins TRBV29-1 to TRBJ1-3; TRBD1 matches 9 bases. Germline loops: CDR1 SQVTM, CDR2 ANQGSEA. The junction had 8 bases not matched to a gene; V was cut back by 5 bases and J by 9 bases. The CDR3 runs 13 residues. CDR3 in amino acids: CSVFRDREGTIYF. DNA for the CDR3: TGCAGCGTTTTCCGGGACAGGGAGGGCACCATATATTTT.

This clone showed up just a few times. The chain uses TRBV5-1 and TRBJ2-1, with unresolved D. The CDR3 contains 14 residues. The germline CDR1 and CDR2 sequences are SGHRS and YFSETQ. V lost 0 bases and J lost 3, with 7 bases in between. CDR3 residues: CASSLGALYNEQFF. As DNA, the CDR3 is TGCGCCAGCAGCTTGGGGGCTCTCTACAATGAGCAGTTCTTC.

This clone was counted only a few times. The chain recombines TRBV5-4 with TRBJ2-1, with 9 bases lining up with TRBD2. This CDR3 comprises 15 residues. V was clipped by 4 bases and J by 6 bases; unmatched bases: 8. Germline V gene data show CDR1 as SGHNT and CDR2 as YYREEE (reference sequence). The CDR3 region has the DNA TGTGCCAGCAGCCGAATAGCGGGGGCTTTCAATGAGCAGTTCTTC. This codes for CASSRIAGAFNEQFF. The variable domain in full, completed from reference TRBV5-4 and TRBJ2-1, reads ETGVTQSPTHLIKTRGQQVTLRCSSQSGHNTVSWYQQALGQGPQFIFQYYREEENGRGNFPPRFSGLQFPNYSSELNVNALELDDSALYLCASSRIAGAFNEQFFGPGTRLTVL.

This clone was seen a handful of times. V usage is TRBV29-1 and J usage is TRBJ2-7; 7 nucleotides line up with TRBD2. Trimming took 7 bases from V and 3 from J; bases not matched to a gene: 3. Looked up from germline, CDR1 is SQVTM and CDR2 is ANQGSEA. This CDR3 is 11 amino acids long. The CDR3 protein is CSAGTIYEQYF. CDR3 nucleotide sequence: TGCAGCGCCGGGACTATCTACGAGCAGTACTTC.

This clone was observed a handful of times. The rearrangement links TRBV4-1 to TRBJ1-5, with unresolved D. The length of the CDR3 is 16 residues. V lost 4 bases, J lost 1 base, and 14 bases lay in between. Germline CDR1 MGHRA, CDR2 YSYEKL. The CDR3 DNA reads TGCGCCAGCAGCCCCCTTCCCGGAGAGAGCAATCAGCCCCAGCATTTT. Protein product: CASSPLPGESNQPQHF.

This clone turned up a few times. V is TRBV11-2 and J is TRBJ2-1; 8 bases are a match to TRBD1. J lost 6 bases, V lost 3 bases, and 10 bases had no gene match. Germline lookup yields CDR1 SGHAT and CDR2 FQNNGV. The CDR3 consists of 16 residues. This CDR3 reads CASSFYRGSKGNEQFF. Written as DNA, the CDR3 is TGTGCCAGCAGCTTCTACAGGGGGTCAAAGGGCAATGAGCAGTTCTTC.

The V gene is TRBV11-2, the J gene TRBJ2-2; perhaps TRBD2 as D (5 bases). Trimming took 6 bases from V and 5 from J, leaving 16 bases between them. The germline V gene encodes CDR1 SGHAT and CDR2 FQNNGV. The CDR3 length is 15 residues. The CDR3 coding sequence is TGTGCCAGCAGATCCCCGGGGTTGCGGACCGGGGAGCTGTTTTTT. It codes for CASRSPGLRTGELFF.

This clone has a handful of counts. This chain links TRBV18 with TRBJ2-4, with 12 positions matching TRBD2. Germline V CDR1 and CDR2: KGHSH, LQKENI. V lost 6 bases, J lost 8 bases, and 11 bases stayed unmatched. This CDR3 is 16 amino acids long. The CDR3 sequence: CASSAGLAGWEDIQYF. The CDR3, as DNA: TGTGCCAGCTCCGCGGGACTAGCGGGCTGGGAGGACATTCAGTACTTC.

The chain has TRBV29-1 and TRBJ1-1, with a tentative D call TRBD1 (5 bases). The CDR3 spans 13 residues. V was cut by 3 bases and J by 1 base, with 9 bases left in between. CDR1 SQVTM and CDR2 ANQGSEA come from the germline V gene. CDR3 nucleotides: TGCAGCGTTGATCTGGGGCGGAACACTGAAGCTTTCTTT. Its translation is CSVDLGRNTEAFF. The full variable domain, with the rest looked up from reference TRBV29-1 and TRBJ1-1, is SAVISQKPSRDICQRGTSLTIQCQVDSQVTMMFWYRQQPGQSLTLIATANQGSEATYESGFVIDKFPISRPNLTFSTLTVSNMSPEDSSIYLCSVDLGRNTEAFFGQGTRLTVV.